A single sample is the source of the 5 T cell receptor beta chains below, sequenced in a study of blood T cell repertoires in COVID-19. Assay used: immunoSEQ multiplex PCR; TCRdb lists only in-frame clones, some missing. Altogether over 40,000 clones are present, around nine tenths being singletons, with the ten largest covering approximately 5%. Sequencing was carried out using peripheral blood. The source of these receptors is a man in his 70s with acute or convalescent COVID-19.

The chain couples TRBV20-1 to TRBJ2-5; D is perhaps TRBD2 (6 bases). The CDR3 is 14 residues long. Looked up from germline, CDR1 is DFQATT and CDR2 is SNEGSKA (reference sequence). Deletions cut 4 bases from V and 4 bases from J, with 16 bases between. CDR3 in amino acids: CSATDRGTPETQYF. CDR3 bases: TGCAGTGCTACTGATCGGGGGACCCCAGAGACCCAGTACTTC.

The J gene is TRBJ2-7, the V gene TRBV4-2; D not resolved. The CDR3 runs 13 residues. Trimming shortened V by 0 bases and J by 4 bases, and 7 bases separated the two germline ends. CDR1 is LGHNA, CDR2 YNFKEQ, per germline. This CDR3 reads CASSQERFYEQYF. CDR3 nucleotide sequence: TGTGCCAGCAGCCAAGAGAGGTTTTACGAGCAGTACTTC.

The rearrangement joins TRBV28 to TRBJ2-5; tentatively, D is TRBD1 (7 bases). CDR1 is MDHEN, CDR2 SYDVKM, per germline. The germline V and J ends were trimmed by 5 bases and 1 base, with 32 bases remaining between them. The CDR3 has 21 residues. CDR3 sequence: CASSKGPRGDSSLGGQETQYF. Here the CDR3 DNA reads TGTGCCAGCAGTAAAGGGCCACGCGGGGACAGCTCTTTGGGCGGCCAAGAGACCCAGTACTTC.

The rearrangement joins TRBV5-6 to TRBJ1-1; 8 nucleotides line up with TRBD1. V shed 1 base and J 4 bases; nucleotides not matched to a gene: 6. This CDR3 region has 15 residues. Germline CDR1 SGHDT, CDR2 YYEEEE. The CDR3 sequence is CASSLYPTGVTEAFF. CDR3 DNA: TGTGCCAGCAGCTTGTATCCGACAGGGGTCACTGAAGCTTTCTTT.

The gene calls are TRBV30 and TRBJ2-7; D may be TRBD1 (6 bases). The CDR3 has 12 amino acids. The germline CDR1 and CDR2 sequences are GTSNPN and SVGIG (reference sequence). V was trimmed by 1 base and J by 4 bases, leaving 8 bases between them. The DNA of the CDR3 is TGTGCCTGGAGTGGAGGGGGTTACGAGCAGTACTTC. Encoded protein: CAWSGGGYEQYF.